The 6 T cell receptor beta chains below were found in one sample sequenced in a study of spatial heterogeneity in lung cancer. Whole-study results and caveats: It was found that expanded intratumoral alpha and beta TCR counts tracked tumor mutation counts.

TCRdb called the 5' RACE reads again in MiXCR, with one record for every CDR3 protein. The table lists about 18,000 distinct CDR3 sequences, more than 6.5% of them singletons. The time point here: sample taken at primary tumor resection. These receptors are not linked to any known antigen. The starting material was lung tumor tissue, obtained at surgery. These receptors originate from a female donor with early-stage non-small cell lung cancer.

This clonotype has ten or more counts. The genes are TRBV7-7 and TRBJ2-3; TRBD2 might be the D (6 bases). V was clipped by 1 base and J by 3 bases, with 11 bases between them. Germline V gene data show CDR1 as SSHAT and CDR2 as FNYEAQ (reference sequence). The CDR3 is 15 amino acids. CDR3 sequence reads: CASSLVGGPTDTQYF. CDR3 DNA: TGTGCCAGCAGCTTAGTCGGGGGTCCTACAGATACGCAGTATTTT.

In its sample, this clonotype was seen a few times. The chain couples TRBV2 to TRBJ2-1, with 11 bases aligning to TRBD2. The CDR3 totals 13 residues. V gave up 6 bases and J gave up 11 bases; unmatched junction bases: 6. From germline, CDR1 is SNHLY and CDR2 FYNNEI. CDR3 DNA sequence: TGTGCCAGCAGCTATCTAGCGGGGGGCCAGCAGTTCTTC. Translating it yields CASSYLAGGQQFF. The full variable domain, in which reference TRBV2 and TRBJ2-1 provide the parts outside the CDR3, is EPEVTQTPSHQVTQMGQEVILRCVPISNHLYFYWYRQILGQKVEFLVSFYNNEISEKSEIFDDQFSVERPDGSNFTLKIRSTKLEDSAMYFCASSYLAGGQQFFGPGTRLTVL.

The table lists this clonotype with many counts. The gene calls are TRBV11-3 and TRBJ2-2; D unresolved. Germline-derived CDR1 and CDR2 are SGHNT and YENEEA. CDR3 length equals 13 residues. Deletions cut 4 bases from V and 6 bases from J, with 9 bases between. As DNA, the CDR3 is TGTGCCAGCAGCTCCAAGAGTTCCGGGGAGCTGTTTTTT. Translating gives CASSSKSSGELFF. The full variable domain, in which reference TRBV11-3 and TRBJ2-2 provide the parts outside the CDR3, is EAGVVQSPRYKIIEKKQPVAFWCNPISGHNTLYWYLQNLGQGPELLIRYENEEAVDDSQLPKDRFSAERLKGVDSTLKIQPAELGDSAVYLCASSSKSSGELFFGEGSRLTVL.

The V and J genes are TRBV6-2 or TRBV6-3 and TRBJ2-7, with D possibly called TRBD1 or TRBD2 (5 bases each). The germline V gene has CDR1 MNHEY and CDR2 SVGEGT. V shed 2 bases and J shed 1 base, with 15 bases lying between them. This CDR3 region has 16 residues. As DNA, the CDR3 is TGTGCCAGCAGTTACAAATCCGGGACCCTATCCTACGAGCAGTACTTC. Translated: CASSYKSGTLSYEQYF.

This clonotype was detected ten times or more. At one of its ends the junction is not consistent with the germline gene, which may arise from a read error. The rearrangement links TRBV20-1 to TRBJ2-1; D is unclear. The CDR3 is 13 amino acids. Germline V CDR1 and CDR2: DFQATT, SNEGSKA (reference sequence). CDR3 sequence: CSAGDLSSNEQFF. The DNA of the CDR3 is TGCAGTGCTGGAGACTTGTCCTCCAATGAGCAGTTCTTC.

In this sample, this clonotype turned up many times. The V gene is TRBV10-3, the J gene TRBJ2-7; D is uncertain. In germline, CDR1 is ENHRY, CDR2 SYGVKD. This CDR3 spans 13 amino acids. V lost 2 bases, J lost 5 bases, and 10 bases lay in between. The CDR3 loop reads CAISENAVDEQYF. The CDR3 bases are TGTGCCATCAGTGAGAATGCGGTAGACGAGCAGTACTTC.